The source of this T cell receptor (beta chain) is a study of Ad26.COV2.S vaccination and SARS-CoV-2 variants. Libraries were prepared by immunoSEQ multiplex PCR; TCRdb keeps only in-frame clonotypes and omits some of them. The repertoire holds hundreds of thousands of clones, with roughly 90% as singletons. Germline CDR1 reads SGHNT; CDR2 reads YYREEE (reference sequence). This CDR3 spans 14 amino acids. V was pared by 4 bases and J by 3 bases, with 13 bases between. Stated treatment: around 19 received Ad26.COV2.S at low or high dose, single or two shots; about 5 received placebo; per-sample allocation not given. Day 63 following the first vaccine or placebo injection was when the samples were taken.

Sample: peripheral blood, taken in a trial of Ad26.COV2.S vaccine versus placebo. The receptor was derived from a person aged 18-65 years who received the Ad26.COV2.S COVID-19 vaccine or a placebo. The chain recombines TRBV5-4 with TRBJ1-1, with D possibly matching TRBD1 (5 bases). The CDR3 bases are TGTGCCAGCAGCCCCGTCGGGGACTACACTGAAGCTTTCTTT. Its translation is CASSPVGDYTEAFF.